This T cell receptor beta chain is drawn from a study of tumor-infiltrating lymphocytes in primary liver carcinoma. Between roughly 18 and 30 mg of unsorted bulk tissue served as the source from which RNA and DNA were co-extracted. A primer in the constant region served to generate TCR beta cDNA from approximately 460 ng of total RNA. Modified slightly, ARM-PCR produced TCR beta libraries over three nested multiplex PCR rounds. Each of the first two PCR rounds ran approximately 11 cycles with TRBV1-TRBV30 forward and C-beta reverse primers. Using its own MiXCR run on the multiplex PCR reads, TCRdb lists one record per CDR3 protein. The sample has about 84,000 distinct CDR3 sequences, about three quarters seen once. In the case of this clonotype: A read error may produce the germline difference seen at one junction end.

CDR1 WNHNN and CDR2 SYGVQD come from the germline V gene (reference sequence). The CDR3 is 12 residues long. This receptor was obtained from a man aged 40-50 years with primary liver carcinoma and hepatitis B virus infection. Sequenced sample: liver tumor tissue from sampling region 1. Indicated subset: tumor region T1, superior pole. This chain uses TRBV10-1 with TRBJ1-4, with D possibly being TRBD1 (5 bases). The CDR3 nucleotides are TGCACCAGCAACGACGGGCAGGGAAAACTGTTTTTT. It encodes CTSNDGQGKLFF.